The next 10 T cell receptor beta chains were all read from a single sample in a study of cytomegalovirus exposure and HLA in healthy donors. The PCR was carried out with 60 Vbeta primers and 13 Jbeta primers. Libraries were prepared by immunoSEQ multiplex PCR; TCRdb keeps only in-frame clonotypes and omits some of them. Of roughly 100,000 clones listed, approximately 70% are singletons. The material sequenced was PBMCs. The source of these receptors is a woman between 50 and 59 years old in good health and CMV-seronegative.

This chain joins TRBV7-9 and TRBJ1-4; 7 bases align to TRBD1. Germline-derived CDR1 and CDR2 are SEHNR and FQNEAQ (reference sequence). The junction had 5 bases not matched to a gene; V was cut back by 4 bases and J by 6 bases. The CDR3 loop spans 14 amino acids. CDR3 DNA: TGTGCCAGCAGCTCGGGACAGACTCATGAAAAACTGTTTTTT. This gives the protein CASSSGQTHEKLFF.

CDR3: CASSMGGGEQFF. CDR3 nucleotide sequence: TGTGCCAGTAGTATGGGCGGGGGTGAGCAGTTCTTC. This chain links TRBV19 with TRBJ2-1, with 7 bases fitting TRBD2. V shed 3 bases and J 9 bases; nucleotides not matched to a gene: 2. The CDR3 spans 12 residues. Germline loops: CDR1 LNHDA, CDR2 SQIVND (reference sequence).

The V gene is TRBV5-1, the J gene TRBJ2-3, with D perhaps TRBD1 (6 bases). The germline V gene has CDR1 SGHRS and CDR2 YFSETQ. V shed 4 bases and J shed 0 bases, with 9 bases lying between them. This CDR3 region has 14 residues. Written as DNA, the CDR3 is TGCGCCAGCAGCCCAGGACAGAGCACAGATACGCAGTATTTT. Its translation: CASSPGQSTDTQYF.

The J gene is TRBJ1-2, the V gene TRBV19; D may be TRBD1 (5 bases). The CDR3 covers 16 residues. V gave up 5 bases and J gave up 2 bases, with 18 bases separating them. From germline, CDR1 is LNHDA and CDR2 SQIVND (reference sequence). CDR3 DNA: TGTGCCAGTAGTCTACTGTTTGGGGGACTGAACTATGGCTACACCTTC. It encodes CASSLLFGGLNYGYTF. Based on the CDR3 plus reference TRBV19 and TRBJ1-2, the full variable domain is DGGITQSPKYLFRKEGQNVTLSCEQNLNHDAMYWYRQDPGQGLRLIYYSQIVNDFQKGDIAEGYSVSREKKESFPLTVTSAQKNPTAFYLCASSLLFGGLNYGYTFGSGTRLTVV.

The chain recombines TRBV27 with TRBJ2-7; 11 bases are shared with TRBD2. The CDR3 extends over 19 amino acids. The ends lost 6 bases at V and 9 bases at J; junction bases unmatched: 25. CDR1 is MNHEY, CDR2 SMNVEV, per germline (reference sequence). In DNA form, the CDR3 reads TGTGCCAGCAGGGAGGCGGGACAGCCACTAGCGGGAGCGCACGATGGGCAGTACTTC. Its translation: CASREAGQPLAGAHDGQYF.

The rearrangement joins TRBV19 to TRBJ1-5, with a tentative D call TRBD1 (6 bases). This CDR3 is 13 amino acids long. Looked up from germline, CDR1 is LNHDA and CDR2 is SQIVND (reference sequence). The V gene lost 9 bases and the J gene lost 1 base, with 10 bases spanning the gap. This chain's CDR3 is CASGQSSNQPQHF. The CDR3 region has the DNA TGTGCCAGCGGACAGTCAAGCAATCAGCCCCAGCATTTT.

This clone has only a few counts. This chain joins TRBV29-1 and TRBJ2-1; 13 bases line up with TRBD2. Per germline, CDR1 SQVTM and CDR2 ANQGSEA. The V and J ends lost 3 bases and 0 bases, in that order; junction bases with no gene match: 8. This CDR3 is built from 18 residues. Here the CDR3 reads CSVERLAGGSSSYNEQFF. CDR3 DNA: TGCAGCGTTGAGCGACTAGCGGGGGGTTCGAGCTCCTACAATGAGCAGTTCTTC.

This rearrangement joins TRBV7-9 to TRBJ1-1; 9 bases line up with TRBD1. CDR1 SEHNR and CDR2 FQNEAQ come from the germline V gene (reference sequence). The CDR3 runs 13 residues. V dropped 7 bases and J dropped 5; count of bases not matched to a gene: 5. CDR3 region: CASTGTGRTEAFF. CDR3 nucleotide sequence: TGTGCCAGCACCGGGACAGGGAGAACTGAAGCTTTCTTT.

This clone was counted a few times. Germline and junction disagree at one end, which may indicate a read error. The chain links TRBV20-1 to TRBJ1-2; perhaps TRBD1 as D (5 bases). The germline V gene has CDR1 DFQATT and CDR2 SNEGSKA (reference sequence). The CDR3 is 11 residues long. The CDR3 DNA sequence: TGCAGCGCTACGGGGCGGGGAGGCTACACCTTC. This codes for CSATGRGGYTF.

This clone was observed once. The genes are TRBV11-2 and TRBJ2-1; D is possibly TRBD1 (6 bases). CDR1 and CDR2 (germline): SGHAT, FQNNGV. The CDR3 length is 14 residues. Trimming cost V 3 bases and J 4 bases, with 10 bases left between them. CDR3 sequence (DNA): TGTGCCAGCAGCTTTGGGACACGTTACAATGAGCAGTTCTTC. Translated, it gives CASSFGTRYNEQFF. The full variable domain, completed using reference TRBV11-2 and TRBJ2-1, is EAGVAQSPRYKIIEKRQSVAFWCNPISGHATLYWYQQILGQGPKLLIQFQNNGVVDDSQLPKDRFSAERLKGVDSTLKIQPAKLEDSAVYLCASSFGTRYNEQFFGPGTRLTVL.